This T cell receptor beta chain was recovered during a study of CD8+ T cells in alopecia areata. Concerning this clone: Mismatch with germline at one junction end may stem from a read error.

TCR sequencing used cDNA made by reverse transcription of extracted RNA. Sequencing was performed with immunoSEQ multiplex PCR; in TCRdb, only in-frame clones are kept and a portion is missing. The table lists roughly 150,000 clones, about 60% of them singletons, with 5% to 7% in the top ten. This CDR3 spans 13 amino acids. Germline V gives CDR1 MGHRA, CDR2 YSYEKL. The clonotype was recovered from a human donor with alopecia areata. The chain combines TRBV4-1 with TRBJ1-4; maybe TRBD1 (5 bases). The sample in question was CD4+ T cells sorted from blood, obtained at week 0. The CDR3 region has the DNA TGTGCCAGCAGCCAAGAAGCTAGGGGAAAACTGTTTTTT. This codes for CASSQEARGKLFF.